Each of the 5 T cell receptor beta chains below was sequenced from the same sample in a study of T cells after yellow fever vaccination. TCRdb reprocessed the 5' RACE reads with MiXCR, giving one entry per CDR3 protein. This sample has 250,000 to 300,000 distinct CDR3 sequences, with 5.2% found just once. This specimen consisted of CD4+ T cells sorted from PBMCs, obtained on the day of the yellow fever booster vaccination. Receptors were obtained from a man in his late teens or twenties who received the YFV17D yellow fever vaccine.

This chain connects TRBV20-1 to TRBJ1-1; D uncertain. The V end lost 3 bases, the J end lost 6 bases, and 20 bases lay between the germline ends. CDR3 size: 15 residues. The germline V gene encodes CDR1 DFQATT and CDR2 SNEGSKA (reference sequence). The CDR3 is CSASSLGQLGAEAFF. DNA for the CDR3: TGCAGTGCTAGTTCCTTAGGTCAGCTAGGCGCTGAAGCTTTCTTT.

This clonotype was found many times. V gene TRBV5-1 combines with J gene TRBJ2-6, with D unclear. This CDR3 comprises 15 residues. V lost 2 bases and J 0 bases, leaving 6 bases between the germline ends. Per germline, CDR1 SGHRS and CDR2 YFSETQ. This chain's CDR3 is CASSFGISGANVLTF. The CDR3 bases are TGCGCCAGCAGCTTTGGAATCTCTGGGGCCAACGTCCTGACTTTC.

This clonotype was counted ten times or more. V and J are TRBV20-1 and TRBJ2-5; 7 nucleotides line up with TRBD2. The CDR3 length is 13 residues. J was trimmed by 4 bases and V by 3 bases; bases with no gene match: 5. Germline-derived CDR1 and CDR2 are DFQATT and SNEGSKA (reference sequence). The CDR3 loop reads CSASGGSSETQYF. Here the CDR3 DNA reads TGCAGTGCTAGCGGGGGGTCTTCAGAGACCCAGTACTTC.

The chain's CDR3 is CSAREKDEQYF. The DNA for the CDR3 is TGCAGTGCCAGGGAAAAGGACGAGCAGTACTTC. The V gene is TRBV20-1, the J gene TRBJ2-7; D perhaps matches TRBD1 (5 bases). Germline assignment: CDR1 DFQATT and CDR2 SNEGSKA (reference sequence). The CDR3 has 11 residues. Deletions cut 6 bases from V and 5 bases from J, with 11 bases between.

This clonotype was seen many times. The chain carries TRBV5-5 and TRBJ2-5; D is perhaps TRBD1 (6 bases). The CDR3 loop spans 16 amino acids. Germline CDR1 reads SGHKS; CDR2 reads YYEKEE (reference sequence). Trimming removed 0 bases at V and 2 bases at J, with 14 bases between. In DNA, the CDR3 is TGTGCCAGCAGCTTGGACCAGGGGTATGGACAAGAGACCCAGTACTTC. Protein: CASSLDQGYGQETQYF. Together with reference TRBV5-5 and TRBJ2-5, the CDR3 gives the full variable domain: DAGVTQSPTHLIKTRGQQVTLRCSPISGHKSVSWYQQVLGQGPQFIFQYYEKEERGRGNFPDRFSARQFPNYSSELNVNALLLGDSALYLCASSLDQGYGQETQYFGPGTRLLVL.